The subject of this entry is one T cell receptor (beta chain). Its cognate antigen is unknown. Building of the TCR beta libraries involved iRepertoire HTBI primers and Arm-PCR of CDR3 regions. A single record per CDR3 protein comes from TCRdb applying MiXCR to the multiplex PCR reads. The repertoire has about 200,000 distinct CDR3 sequences, around 20% of them found once; the top ten carry around 11%. Described time point: newly diagnosed GD, antithyroid drugs for less than 3 months. After RNA was extracted from PBMCs, the TCR library was made from it. The sample comes from a study of regulatory T cells in long-lasting Graves disease. Findings and limits, study-wide: Clonotypes that were public and shared totalled about 2,500 in persistent patients versus 966 in new patients.

The length of the CDR3 is 16 residues. Germline loops: CDR1 MGHRA, CDR2 YSYEKL. V was pared by 4 bases and J by 2 bases, with 12 bases between. This sample also belongs to another study, concerning T cells in Graves' hyperthyroidism and ophthalmopathy. Per that study: The TCR CDR3 was amplified in a first-round RT-PCR using the HTBI primer set. Blood samples included most of the expanded thyroid clonotypes exceeding 0.001.

The genes are TRBV4-1 and TRBJ1-6; D might be TRBD1 (5 bases). Sequencing used peripheral blood mononuclear cells (PBMCs), obtained at new diagnosis, from a patient treated with antithyroid drugs. The clonotype was recovered from a woman in her thirties with Graves disease. CDR3 in DNA: TGCGCCAGCAGCCTAAGGGAGACAGCCTATAATTCACCCCTCCACTTT. Its translation: CASSLRETAYNSPLHF.